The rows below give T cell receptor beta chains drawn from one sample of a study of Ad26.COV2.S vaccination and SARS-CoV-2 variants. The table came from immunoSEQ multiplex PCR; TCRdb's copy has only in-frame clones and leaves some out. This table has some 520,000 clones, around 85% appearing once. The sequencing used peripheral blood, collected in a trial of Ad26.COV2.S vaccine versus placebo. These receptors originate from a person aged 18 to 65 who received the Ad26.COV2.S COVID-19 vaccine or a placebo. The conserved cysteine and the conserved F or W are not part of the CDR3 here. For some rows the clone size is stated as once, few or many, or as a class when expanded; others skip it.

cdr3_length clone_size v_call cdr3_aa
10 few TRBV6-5 ASSLRGFGYT
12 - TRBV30 ACWTGAPGNTIY
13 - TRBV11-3 ASSFPQTSGETQY
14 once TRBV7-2 ASSLDPATGGFGYT
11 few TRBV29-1 SGCRGRDTEAF
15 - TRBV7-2 ASSQGRGRWNNQPQH
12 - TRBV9 ASSDGLKNQPQH
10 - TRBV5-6 ASSSTGHEQY
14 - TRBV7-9 ASSLTTGASGNTIY
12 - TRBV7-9 ASSLAGSPLEQF
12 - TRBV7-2 ASSLDRVVTEAF
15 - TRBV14 ASSQDATGRWNTEAF
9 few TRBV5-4 ASSGQGGIF
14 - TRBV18 ASSPSVGVGNQPQH
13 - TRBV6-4 ASSESPSGNSPLH
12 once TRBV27 ASSSQGASSPLH
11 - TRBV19 ASSISGVFAQY
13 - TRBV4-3 ASSQDASLGTEAF
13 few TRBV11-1 ASSAGDGSSYEQY
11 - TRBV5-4 ASSLGLGYEQY
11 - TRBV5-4 ASSLGGAQGYT
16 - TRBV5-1 ASSLIRQGRVSGSEQY
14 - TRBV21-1 ASSKPRQGGDTEAF
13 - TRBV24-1 ATSVGTGGTETQY